This is a list of T cell receptor beta chains from one sample in a study of cytomegalovirus exposure and HLA in healthy donors. The method was immunoSEQ multiplex PCR; TCRdb's version includes in-frame clones alone and lacks a portion of them. The sample carries about 73,000 clones, around nine tenths recorded once. Sequencing used PBMCs. The receptors were gathered from a woman between 18 and 29 years old in good health and CMV-seropositive. Both conserved end residues are part of each CDR3. A D gene is named only where the DNA matches it firmly. The size entry is marked missing in some rows and otherwise reads once, few, many or a size class.

J | V | D | size | DNA | CDR3
TRBJ2-3 | TRBV7-2 | TRBD1 | . | TGTGCCAGCAGCATGGACAGGGGAGGGACAGATACGCAGTATTTT | CASSMDRGGTDTQYF
TRBJ2-3 | TRBV7-7 | TRBD2 | . | TGTGCTAGCAGCTTGGGCCCCGCGGGGGGCACAGATACGCAGTATTTT | CASSLGPAGGTDTQYF
TRBJ2-3 | TRBV14 | TRBD2 | . | TGTGCCAGCAGCCGTTGGAGACCGGGGGGAGATACGCAGTATTTT | CASSRWRPGGDTQYF
TRBJ1-4 | TRBV19 | . | . | TGTGCCAGTAGAACCGGGCAGGGACTTGCAACTAATGAAAAACTGTTTTTT | CASRTGQGLATNEKLFF
TRBJ2-7 | TRBV7-9 | TRBD1 | once | TGTGCCAGCAGCTTATGGGGACAGGTGGGAGACGAGCAGTACTTC | CASSLWGQVGDEQYF
TRBJ1-6 | TRBV4-2 | . | once | TGTGCCAGCAGCCGACTACGGGTAGCCTATAATTCACCCCTCCACTTT | CASSRLRVAYNSPLHF
TRBJ2-7 | TRBV5-6 | TRBD2 | . | TGTGCCAGCAGCTTGGAGGGCGGGGGGGCCGAAGAGCAGTACTTC | CASSLEGGGAEEQYF
TRBJ1-3 | TRBV9 | TRBD1 | . | TGTGCCAGCAGCTACACAGGGGGCTCTGGAAACACCATATATTTT | CASSYTGGSGNTIYF
TRBJ2-1 | TRBV5-1 | TRBD2 | once | TGCGCCAGCAGCTTGGGGACTAGCGGGGGGTGGAATGAGCAGTTCTTC | CASSLGTSGGWNEQFF
TRBJ1-1 | TRBV4-3 | . | . | TGCGCCAGCAGCCAAGATGGACAGACACTGAACACTGAAGCTTTCTTT | CASSQDGQTLNTEAFF
TRBJ2-5 | TRBV19 | TRBD2 | . | TGTGCCAGTAGTATATCGGCGGGAGTTGGCCAAGAGACCCAGTACTTC | CASSISAGVGQETQYF
TRBJ1-4 | TRBV28 | TRBD1 | . | TGTGCCAGCAGGTGGACAGGGTATGAAAAACTGTTTTTT | CASRWTGYEKLFF
TRBJ1-5 | TRBV7-8 | TRBD1 | . | TGTGCCAGCAGCTCTCAGGGGGCGGGTCTGAAGCCCCAGCATTTT | CASSSQGAGLKPQHF
TRBJ1-1 | TRBV28 | . | . | TGTGCCAGCAGTCTCACCAGGCGGAACACTGAAGCTTTCTTT | CASSLTRRNTEAFF
TRBJ1-2 | TRBV10-2 | . | . | TGCGCCAGCAGTGACCCAAGGTTCCAAACAGCTAACTATGGCTACACCTTC | CASSDPRFQTANYGYTF
TRBJ2-7 | TRBV2 | . | . | TGTGCCAGCAGTGACAGATCGGGCAGAACTCTGGCGGGTAGTGGCTACGAGCAGTACTTC | CASSDRSGRTLAGSGYEQYF
TRBJ1-1 | TRBV11-2 | . | . | TGTGCCAGCAGCTTAGTCCGGAGGTATAGAAGGACTGAAGCTTTCTTT | CASSLVRRYRRTEAFF
TRBJ1-1 | TRBV4-1 | . | once | TGCGCCAGCAGCACCTCGACAGAAAACACTGAAGCTTTCTTT | CASSTSTENTEAFF
TRBJ2-3 | TRBV10-2 | TRBD1 | . | TGCGCCAGCAGTGGACAGGGGGCAGCAGATACGCAGTATTTT | CASSGQGAADTQYF
TRBJ2-7 | TRBV27 | TRBD1 | . | TGTGCCAGCAGTTTAGCAGGGGGCGAAGCCTACGAGCAGTACTTC | CASSLAGGEAYEQYF
TRBJ2-2 | TRBV19 | . | . | TGTGCCAGTAGTACCCCCGGCGGGGCTAACACCGGGGAGCTGTTTTTT | CASSTPGGANTGELFF
TRBJ1-5 | TRBV7-9 | . | . | TGTGCCAGCAGCCAGGGCCGGGGCAATCAGCCCCAGCATTTT | CASSQGRGNQPQHF
TRBJ2-3 | TRBV10-3 | . | . | TGTGCCACATGGGGAGTGGCCCAGACAGATACGCAGTATTTT | CATWGVAQTDTQYF
TRBJ2-7 | TRBV7-8 | . | . | TGTGCCAGCAGCTTAGCGACGACGATGAGGAGGTCGGTCCACGAGCAGTACTTC | CASSLATTMRRSVHEQYF
TRBJ1-5 | TRBV6-1 | . | . | TGTGCCAGCAGTGAAGCCGTCAAGGACAGCCGAAGGGGCCAGCCCCAGCATTTT | CASSEAVKDSRRGQPQHF